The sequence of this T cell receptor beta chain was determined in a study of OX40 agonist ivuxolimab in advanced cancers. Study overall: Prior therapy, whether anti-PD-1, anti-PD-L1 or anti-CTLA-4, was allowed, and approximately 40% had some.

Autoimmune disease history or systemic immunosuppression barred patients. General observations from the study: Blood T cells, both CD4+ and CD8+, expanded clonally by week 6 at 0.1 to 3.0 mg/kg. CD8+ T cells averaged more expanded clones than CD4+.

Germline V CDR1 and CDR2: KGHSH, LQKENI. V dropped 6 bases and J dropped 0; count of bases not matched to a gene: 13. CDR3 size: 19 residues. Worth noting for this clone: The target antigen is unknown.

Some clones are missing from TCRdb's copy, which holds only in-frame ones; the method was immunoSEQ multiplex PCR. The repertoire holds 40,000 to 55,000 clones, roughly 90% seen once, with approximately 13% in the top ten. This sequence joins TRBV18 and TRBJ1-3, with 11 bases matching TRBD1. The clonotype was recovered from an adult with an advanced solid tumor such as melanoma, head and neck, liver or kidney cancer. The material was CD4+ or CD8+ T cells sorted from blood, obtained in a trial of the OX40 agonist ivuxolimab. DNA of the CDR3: TGTGCCAGCTCGAAGGGACAGGGGGGTCTCCTTTCCTCTGGAAACACCATATATTTT. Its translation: CASSKGQGGLLSSGNTIYF.